This T cell receptor (beta chain) was recorded in a study of blood T cells in healthy people across ages. General study results and limits: With age, beta diversity per million T cells declined roughly linearly, significantly by approximately 41.

V was trimmed by 0 bases and J by 7 bases, leaving 13 bases between them. The CDR3 extends over 15 amino acids. Germline V lookup: CDR1 LGHDT, CDR2 YNNKEL (reference sequence). Many counts were recorded for this clonotype. Antigen: not known. Then a second PCR, running about 7 to 11 cycles, was carried out with a sample-barcoded 5' primer and a J-beta primer mix. All cDNA molecules were each tagged by a template-switch adaptor with 12 random nucleotides. TCRdb re-analysed the 5' RACE reads in MiXCR, keeping a single row per CDR3 protein. The data contain roughly 640,000 distinct CDR3 sequences, approximately 30% of them singletons.

The source of this sequence is a woman older than 75 in good health. The rearrangement joins TRBV3-1 to TRBJ1-5, with D possibly being TRBD1 (6 bases). The specimen was blood. The CDR3 loop reads CASSQDTRGGQPQHF. The CDR3 DNA reads as TGTGCCAGCAGCCAAGATACCAGGGGAGGCCAGCCCCAGCATTTT. The full variable domain, rest sourced from reference TRBV3-1 and TRBJ1-5, is DTAVSQTPKYLVTQMGNDKSIKCEQNLGHDTMYWYKQDSKKFLKIMFSYNNKELIINETVPNRFSPKSPDKAHLNLHINSLELGDSAVYFCASSQDTRGGQPQHFGDGTRLSIL.